A single sample is the source of the 2 T cell receptor beta chains below, sequenced in a study of cytomegalovirus exposure and HLA in healthy donors. This PCR relied on a set of 60 Vbeta primers and 13 Jbeta primers. Sequenced by immunoSEQ multiplex PCR; TCRdb stores in-frame clones only, minus some. The sample carries around 50,000 clones, 60% to 85% recorded once. The material sequenced was PBMCs. The receptor source for this set is a man between 25 and 39 years old in good health and CMV-seropositive.

V is TRBV7-6 and J is TRBJ1-5; 7 bases are a match to TRBD1. The CDR3 is 15 residues long. Per the germline V gene, CDR1 is SGHVS and CDR2 is FNYEAQ. J lost 3 bases, V lost 5 bases, and 7 bases had no gene match. Here the CDR3 DNA reads TGTGCCAGCAGCGCTACAACAGGGGTCAATCAGCCCCAGCATTTT. The encoded protein is CASSATTGVNQPQHF.

This clone appeared a few times. This chain connects TRBV10-3 to TRBJ1-5, with D maybe TRBD1 (5 bases). The germline V and J ends were trimmed by 8 bases and 5 bases, with 10 bases remaining between them. CDR1 is ENHRY, CDR2 SYGVKD, per germline. The CDR3 is 12 amino acids. As DNA, the CDR3 is TGTGCCATCGGGGCAGTGGATCAGCCCCAGCATTTT. Translating gives CAIGAVDQPQHF.